These T cell receptor beta chains were read from a single sample in a study of blood T cell repertoires in COVID-19. Produced via immunoSEQ multiplex PCR; TCRdb's table is partial and in-frame only. The sample shows roughly 180,000 clones, roughly four fifths of them seen only once. The sequenced sample was peripheral blood. The receptors stem from a woman aged 40-49 years with COVID-19, enrolled during active disease. CDR3s include the opening cysteine and the closing phenylalanine or tryptophan. Fields, in order: V gene, D gene, clone size, J gene, CDR3 protein, CDR3 DNA. The D gene is left open where the match is weak. The listing skips clone size in some rows; elsewhere it reads once, few, many or a size class.

TRBV28	-	-	TRBJ2-4	CASMARDTKNIQYF	TGTGCCAGCATGGCCCGGGACACGAAAAACATTCAGTACTTC
TRBV19	-	-	TRBJ2-1	CASSIDLDSRPYYNEQFF	TGTGCCAGTAGTATAGATCTGGACAGCAGGCCTTACTACAATGAGCAGTTCTTC
TRBV10-3	TRBD2	-	TRBJ2-1	CASQRETSPNEQFF	TGTGCCTCTCAGCGGGAAACCTCCCCCAATGAGCAGTTCTTC
TRBV10-3	TRBD2	-	TRBJ2-3	CAISEPAGATDTQYF	TGTGCCATCAGTGAGCCAGCGGGAGCCACAGATACGCAGTATTTT
TRBV15	TRBD1	once	TRBJ1-2	CATSKGTGTSYGYTF	TGTGCCACCAGCAAAGGGACAGGGACTTCCTATGGCTACACCTTC
TRBV12-3/TRBV12-4	-	-	TRBJ1-6	CASSRQEISPLHF	TGTGCCAGCAGTAGACAGGAGATCTCACCCCTCCACTTT
TRBV9	-	-	TRBJ1-6	CASSVEDLLSPLHF	TGTGCCAGCAGCGTAGAGGACTTACTATCACCCCTCCACTTT
TRBV28	TRBD1	-	TRBJ1-5	CASSFRQGNQPQHF	TGTGCCAGCAGTTTCCGACAGGGGAATCAGCCCCAGCATTTT
TRBV5-4	-	-	TRBJ2-5	CASSTPWGNQETQYF	TGTGCCAGCAGCACCCCGTGGGGCAACCAAGAGACCCAGTACTTC
TRBV6-1	-	-	TRBJ1-3	CASSEFGSGNTIYF	TGTGCCAGCAGTGAATTCGGCTCTGGAAACACCATATATTTT
TRBV7-8	TRBD1	-	TRBJ2-7	CASSQRRDRPYEQYF	TGTGCCAGCAGCCAAAGGCGGGACAGGCCCTACGAGCAGTACTTC